Included here is one T cell receptor (beta chain) sequence, with context. The clone's antigen remains unknown. The input lacks base qualities; no much larger clone sits a single base away. These data originate in a study of glioma-infiltrating T cells after dendritic cell vaccination (dated by TCRdb to about 2016). At the level of the whole study: The cohort comprised approximately 15 glioblastoma patients from Phase I and II dendritic cell vaccination trials, 9 newly diagnosed and 6 with recurrent disease. Between the early 2000s and the early 2010s, patients were given autologous tumor lysate-pulsed dendritic cell vaccination. To make the vaccine, monocyte-derived dendritic cells were cultured for 6 to 7 days with IL-4 and GM-CSF and then pulsed overnight with autologous tumor lysate. Patients received three intradermal dendritic cell vaccine injections at biweekly intervals in the arm below the axilla. Deep sequencing of TCR beta CDR3 regions was used to quantify tumor-infiltrating lymphocyte content and compare tumor and blood repertoires in dendritic cell-vaccinated glioblastoma patients. Survival after dendritic cell vaccination was correlated with TCR sequencing metrics such as TIL content and the overlap between tumor and blood repertoires.

Using the immunoSEQ assay, TCRB CDR3 regions were amplified from around 2 micrograms of genomic DNA, or from all available DNA when less than that was on hand. The multiplex PCR employed 60 forward primers targeting TCR V beta segments and 13 reverse primers targeting J beta segments. To estimate reads per starting template, synthetic control templates were spiked into each sample at limiting dilution. The Illumina HiSeq System generated 87 bp sequencing reads. Under the source paper's analysis protocol: PCR and sequencing errors were removed by a nearest neighbor algorithm that merged closely related sequences. TCR overlap was defined as the percentage of unique tumor TCR beta sequences that were also present in the same patient's peripheral blood. TCRdb holds this immuneACCESS table with in-frame rearrangements only. Some clones are missing; in checked studies, unresolved V genes explain under half, and the rest has no known cause. V and J calls and clone size come straight from that table; D and trimming were deduced from the DNA. The sample records about 82,000 clones, over 80% of which are singletons. The top ten clones comprise roughly 6.8% of the sample.

The label giving this sample's time point can be read as: after dendritic cell vaccination, including at tumor progression/relapse. Patients were selected for having adequate residual fresh-frozen tumor tissue and more than two years of available survival data. Molecular status otherwise varied across the glioblastoma patients, but none of them carried an isocitrate dehydrogenase mutation. PBMC were collected before vaccination, two weeks after the third vaccination, and at tumor progression if tumor progression occurred. The Qiagen DNeasy Blood extraction Kit was used to extract genomic DNA. Reading the germline V gene (reference sequence) gives CDR1 MNHEY and CDR2 SMNVEV. Its CDR3 holds 13 amino acids, cysteine through phenylalanine. Only CDR3 DNA is held: 39 bases, read in frame from base 1. Here V drops 5 bases and J drops 4 bases, and the junction holds 3 bases not matched to any gene. Here is what the overall study found, with its caveats: The cohort was small and heterogeneous, only a few patients had full blood and tumor sets, and even fewer had initial-recurrent tumor pairs. TCR clonality showed no direct relationship with survival, which suggests that a diverse polyclonal response may matter. The TCR overlap response model with three groups was called speculative and said to need prospective validation. Higher estimated pretreatment TIL content predicted longer time to progression and overall survival after dendritic cell vaccination.

The sequence came from a human donor with glioblastoma. The material was blood, obtained after dendritic cell vaccination. The chain links TRBV27 with TRBJ1-2, with 8 bases in between that match TRBD1. CDR3 region: CASSGTGLYGYTF. The DNA sequence follows: TGTGCCAGCAGTGGGACAGGTCTCTATGGCTACACCTTC.